Below are 18 T cell receptor beta chains sequenced from a single sample in a study of blood T cell repertoires in COVID-19. The protocol was immunoSEQ multiplex PCR, while the TCRdb copy is restricted to in-frame clones and leaves out a portion. Among around 100,000 clones listed, approximately 89% were seen once. Sequenced input: peripheral blood. The receptor set was obtained from a human donor with active COVID-19. The donor label of this sample is uncertain.

The chain carries TRBV29-1 and TRBJ2-5, with 8 bases fitting TRBD1. V shed 5 bases and J 8 bases; nucleotides not matched to a gene: 7. CDR3 size: 12 residues. The V gene's germline CDR1 is SQVTM and CDR2 ANQGSEA. The CDR3 DNA sequence: TGCAGCGTTACCCTGACAGGGGATACCCAGTACTTC. Protein sequence: CSVTLTGDTQYF. Variable domain in full (rest from reference TRBV29-1 and TRBJ2-5): SAVISQKPSRDICQRGTSLTIQCQVDSQVTMMFWYRQQPGQSLTLIATANQGSEATYESGFVIDKFPISRPNLTFSTLTVSNMSPEDSSIYLCSVTLTGDTQYFGPGTRLLVL.

The V call is TRBV6-5, the J call TRBJ1-5; D is ambiguous. V was shortened by 8 bases and J by 5 bases, with 13 bases between the two germline ends. In germline, CDR1 is MNHEY, CDR2 SVGAGI. The CDR3 sequence is 13 residues long. DNA of the CDR3: TGTGCCAGCCGGAGGGCGAAAGATCAGCCCCAGCATTTT. It is translated as CASRRAKDQPQHF.

This chain uses TRBV5-4 with TRBJ2-5; D remains unclear. V dropped 0 bases and J dropped 1 base, with 7 bases sitting between them. The CDR3 runs 14 residues. Germline-derived CDR1 and CDR2 are SGHNT and YYREEE (reference sequence). The CDR3 sequence: CASSLVQVQETQYF. The CDR3 DNA reads TGTGCCAGCAGCTTGGTTCAGGTCCAAGAGACCCAGTACTTC.

As for this clone: Other DNA sequences in the sample encode the same CDR3. The gene calls are TRBV7-9 and TRBJ2-5, with 8 nucleotides matching TRBD2. CDR1 and CDR2 (germline): SEHNR, FQNEAQ (reference sequence). J lost 3 bases, V lost 5 bases, and 8 bases had no gene match. The length of the CDR3 is 15 residues. CDR3 in amino acids: CASSPPGRGEETQYF. As DNA, the CDR3 is TGTGCCAGCAGCCCCCCTGGGCGGGGGGAAGAGACCCAGTACTTC.

The chain is built from TRBV28 and TRBJ2-5; TRBD2 is a possible D gene (6 bases). Germline V gene data show CDR1 as MDHEN and CDR2 as SYDVKM. CDR3 length: 15 amino acids. Trimming took 4 bases from V and 1 from J, leaving 13 bases between them. The CDR3 region has the DNA TGTGCCAGCAGTTATGCGGACGGGGGCCAAGAGACCCAGTACTTC. It translates to CASSYADGGQETQYF.

The genes are TRBV9 and TRBJ2-1; D possibly corresponds to TRBD2 (6 bases). Per the germline V gene, CDR1 is SGDLS and CDR2 is YYNGEE. This CDR3 has 17 amino acids. Between the trimmed V and J ends, which lost 3 bases and 4 bases, there was a span of 20 bases. CDR3 DNA sequence: TGTGCCAGCAGCGGGGCCGAAGGCGGGGCCTCGTACAATGAGCAGTTCTTC. This codes for CASSGAEGGASYNEQFF.

The V call is TRBV2, the J call TRBJ2-3; D ambiguous. This CDR3 region has 15 residues. V was trimmed by 6 bases and J by 2 bases, leaving 15 bases between them. Per the germline V gene, CDR1 is SNHLY and CDR2 is FYNNEI. The CDR3 nucleotides are TGTGCCAGCAGCGCCGACTTATCCTCCACAGATACGCAGTATTTT. Translation: CASSADLSSTDTQYF.

The chain carries TRBV3-1 (or the pseudogene TRBV3-2) and TRBJ2-3; perhaps TRBD2 as D (7 bases). Per germline, CDR1 LGHDT and CDR2 YNNKEL (reference sequence). The CDR3 consists of 16 residues. V was pared by 3 bases and J by 6 bases, with 19 bases between. Written as DNA, the CDR3 is TGTGCCAGCAGCCACTCCATAAGGGGGGGGCCGGATACGCAGTATTTT. It translates to CASSHSIRGGPDTQYF.

The V gene is TRBV7-9, the J gene TRBJ1-2; D gene ambiguous. Trimming took off 5 bases at V and 14 bases at J, with 15 bases between the two ends. Germline V gene sequence: CDR1 SEHNR, CDR2 FQNEAQ (reference sequence). This CDR3 is built from 11 residues. CDR3 sequence: CASSVSPSATF. The CDR3 DNA is TGTGCCAGCAGCGTTTCACCGTCTGCGACCTTC.

The chain employs TRBV4-3 and TRBJ1-1, with D perhaps TRBD1 (5 bases). The CDR3 is 15 amino acids. Trimming stripped 1 base from V and 0 bases from J, with 9 bases between. Germline V gene data show CDR1 as LGHNA and CDR2 as YSLEER. As DNA, the CDR3 is TGCGCCAGCAGCCAAGGCAGGGCGGTGAACACTGAAGCTTTCTTT. Its translation: CASSQGRAVNTEAFF.

The genes are TRBV3-1 (or the pseudogene TRBV3-2) and TRBJ1-5; D is possibly TRBD1 (6 bases). CDR3 length: 14 amino acids. Deletions cut 3 bases from V and 3 bases from J, with 9 bases between. CDR1 is LGHDT, CDR2 YNNKEL, per germline (reference sequence). The DNA for the CDR3 is TGTGCCAGCAGCCACGGGACACACAATCAGCCCCAGCATTTT. Translated: CASSHGTHNQPQHF.

This clone was observed a single time. The chain is built from TRBV29-1 and TRBJ1-1; 9 bases fit TRBD1. CDR3 size: 13 residues. The V and J ends lost 7 bases and 5 bases, in that order; junction bases with no gene match: 8. The V gene's germline CDR1 is SQVTM and CDR2 ANQGSEA. CDR3 DNA sequence: TGCAGCGCTAGACAGGGGGGCGCAACTGAAGCTTTCTTT. Protein product: CSARQGGATEAFF.

The chain employs TRBV6-5 and TRBJ1-1; possibly TRBD1 for D (5 bases). V was pared by 5 bases and J by 2 bases, with 12 bases between. The germline gives CDR1 MNHEY, CDR2 SVGAGI. This CDR3 spans 14 amino acids. The CDR3 loop reads CASSTEGVNTEAFF. In nucleotides, the CDR3 is TGTGCCAGCAGTACCGAAGGGGTTAACACTGAAGCTTTCTTT.

V is TRBV5-1 and J is TRBJ1-2; weak D call: TRBD1 (6 bases). The V end was cut by 4 bases, the J end by 6 bases, with 16 bases between. CDR3 length: 14 residues. CDR1 is SGHRS and CDR2 is YFSETQ in the germline V gene. The CDR3 DNA reads as TGCGCCAGCAGCACAACCGGGACACAGAATGGCTACACCTTC. It yields the protein CASSTTGTQNGYTF.

The chain uses TRBV28 and TRBJ2-2; TRBD1 might be the D (5 bases). This CDR3 is built from 16 residues. The germline V gene has CDR1 MDHEN and CDR2 SYDVKM. V lost 6 bases to trimming and J lost 0 bases, with 14 bases between them. The CDR3 region has the DNA TGTGCCAGCAGAGACTCCGACAGTCCGAACACCGGGGAGCTGTTTTTT. Its protein is CASRDSDSPNTGELFF.

This chain links TRBV11-2 with TRBJ1-1; 7 bases map to TRBD1. CDR1 is SGHAT, CDR2 FQNNGV, per germline. This CDR3 is built from 16 residues. The V and J ends lost 5 bases and 0 bases, in that order; junction bases with no gene match: 9. CDR3 in amino acids: CASSPQDRFMNTEAFF. DNA for the CDR3: TGTGCCAGCAGCCCTCAGGACAGGTTCATGAACACTGAAGCTTTCTTT.

V and J are TRBV21-1 and TRBJ2-3; the table's D gene call, TRBD1, was not cross checked with the DNA. TRBV21-1 is labeled a pseudogene. This CDR3 is built from 17 residues. This chain's CDR3 is CASSKALTGGGTDTQYF. The DNA of the CDR3 is TGTGCCAGCAGCAAAGCCCTGACAGGGGGCGGCACAGATACGCAGTATTTT.

The V call is TRBV5-5, the J call TRBJ1-2; D gene ambiguous. CDR1 and CDR2 (germline): SGHKS, YYEKEE (reference sequence). The CDR3 is 14 amino acids. V was trimmed by 3 bases and J by 5 bases, leaving 14 bases between them. The CDR3: CASSSGPPGYGYTF. The DNA for the CDR3 is TGTGCCAGCAGCTCTGGGCCTCCCGGATATGGCTACACCTTC.